This T cell receptor (beta chain) was captured by sequencing in a study of beta chain features in type 1 diabetes. Notes on the study in general: Any HLA effect on TCRB rearrangement was left unresolved by small sub-analyses. In every one of the four CD4+ subsets, TCRB CDR3s were moderately but significantly shorter in Type 1 diabetes patients. cDNA-based sequencing might over-represent cells highly expressing TCR.

This clone was seen only a few times. Antigen: not known. The study reverse transcribed the entire isolated RNA, so it sequenced expressed TCRB transcripts. The protocol was immunoSEQ multiplex PCR, while the TCRdb copy is restricted to in-frame clones and leaves out a portion. The top ten hold more than 2% of the sample, which has roughly 14,000 clones, over 55% seen once. V lost 6 bases, J lost 3 bases, and 17 bases lay in between. Looked up from germline, CDR1 is MNHNY and CDR2 is SVGAGI (reference sequence). This CDR3 region has 15 residues. Sequencing was done on a sample of Tregs from blood. This receptor was taken from a man aged 30-40 years with type 1 diabetes. The chain recombines TRBV6-6 with TRBJ1-1, with TRBD1 as a possible D gene (6 bases). The chain's CDR3 is CASRKHVGADTEAFF. The CDR3 DNA reads TGTGCCAGCAGGAAACATGTGGGGGCGGACACTGAAGCTTTCTTT.